The clone carrying this T cell receptor beta chain has more than one count but fewer than ten. What it binds is not known. The data belong to a study of beta chain features in type 1 diabetes. Study at large: The patients were much like the healthy donors in age, gender and cell yields. Examination spanned roughly 110 million sorted cells from all samples. Study-wide results and caveats: Insertions were fewer and deletions more numerous at VDJ junctions in type 1 diabetes patients. PCR could preferentially amplify shorter templates, alike in patients and controls. Type 1 diabetes patients had TCRB CDR3s that were shorter (moderately but significantly so) in all four CD4+ subsets.

After removal of 0 bases from V and 8 bases from J, the junction contained 8 bases not matched to a gene. The CDR3 has 16 residues. Germline V gene sequence: CDR1 SGHRS, CDR2 YFSETQ. Expressed TCRB transcripts were sequenced after all isolated RNA was converted to cDNA. Sequencing was performed with immunoSEQ multiplex PCR; in TCRdb, only in-frame clones are kept and a portion is missing. The sample consists of fewer than 300,000 clones, under 13% of them appearing once. The source material was naive CD4+ T cells from blood. The clonotype originates from a man aged 30-40 years with type 1 diabetes. The gene calls are TRBV5-1 and TRBJ2-1, with 10 bases lining up with TRBD2. CDR3 DNA: TGCGCCAGCAGCTTGGCCCCAGCGGGGGGGCAGGATGAGCAGTTCTTC. It is translated as CASSLAPAGGQDEQFF.